This T cell receptor (beta chain) was recorded in a study of blood T cell repertoires in COVID-19. Overall study context: There were acute and convalescent COVID-19 samples, and they came from the United States, Italy and Spain. PBMCs, B-cell-depleted T cells, or T cells were the source of the cDNA or gDNA that made up the material.

In the original workflow: Quantification of nucleated cells was approximated via reference gene primer amplification. The protocol was immunoSEQ multiplex PCR, while the TCRdb copy is restricted to in-frame clones and leaves out a portion. V, J and clone size derive from that table, while D and trimming were established from the DNA sequence. The top ten hold around 6.7% of the sample, which has around 68,000 clones, roughly 84% seen once. Trimming pared 8 bases from V and 4 bases from J, leaving 14 bases between. Germline values: CDR1 LNHDA, CDR2 SQIVND (reference sequence). This CDR3 has 13 amino acids.

This chain joins TRBV19 and TRBJ1-2, with D possibly being TRBD1 (6 bases). The source of this sequence is a man aged 45 to 65 with active COVID-19. The source material was peripheral blood. The CDR3 loop is CASGQSGGYGYTF. CDR3 DNA sequence: TGTGCCAGTGGACAGTCCGGAGGCTATGGCTACACCTTC. Full variable domain (remainder filled in from reference TRBV19 and TRBJ1-2): DGGITQSPKYLFRKEGQNVTLSCEQNLNHDAMYWYRQDPGQGLRLIYYSQIVNDFQKGDIAEGYSVSREKKESFPLTVTSAQKNPTAFYLCASGQSGGYGYTFGSGTRLTVV.